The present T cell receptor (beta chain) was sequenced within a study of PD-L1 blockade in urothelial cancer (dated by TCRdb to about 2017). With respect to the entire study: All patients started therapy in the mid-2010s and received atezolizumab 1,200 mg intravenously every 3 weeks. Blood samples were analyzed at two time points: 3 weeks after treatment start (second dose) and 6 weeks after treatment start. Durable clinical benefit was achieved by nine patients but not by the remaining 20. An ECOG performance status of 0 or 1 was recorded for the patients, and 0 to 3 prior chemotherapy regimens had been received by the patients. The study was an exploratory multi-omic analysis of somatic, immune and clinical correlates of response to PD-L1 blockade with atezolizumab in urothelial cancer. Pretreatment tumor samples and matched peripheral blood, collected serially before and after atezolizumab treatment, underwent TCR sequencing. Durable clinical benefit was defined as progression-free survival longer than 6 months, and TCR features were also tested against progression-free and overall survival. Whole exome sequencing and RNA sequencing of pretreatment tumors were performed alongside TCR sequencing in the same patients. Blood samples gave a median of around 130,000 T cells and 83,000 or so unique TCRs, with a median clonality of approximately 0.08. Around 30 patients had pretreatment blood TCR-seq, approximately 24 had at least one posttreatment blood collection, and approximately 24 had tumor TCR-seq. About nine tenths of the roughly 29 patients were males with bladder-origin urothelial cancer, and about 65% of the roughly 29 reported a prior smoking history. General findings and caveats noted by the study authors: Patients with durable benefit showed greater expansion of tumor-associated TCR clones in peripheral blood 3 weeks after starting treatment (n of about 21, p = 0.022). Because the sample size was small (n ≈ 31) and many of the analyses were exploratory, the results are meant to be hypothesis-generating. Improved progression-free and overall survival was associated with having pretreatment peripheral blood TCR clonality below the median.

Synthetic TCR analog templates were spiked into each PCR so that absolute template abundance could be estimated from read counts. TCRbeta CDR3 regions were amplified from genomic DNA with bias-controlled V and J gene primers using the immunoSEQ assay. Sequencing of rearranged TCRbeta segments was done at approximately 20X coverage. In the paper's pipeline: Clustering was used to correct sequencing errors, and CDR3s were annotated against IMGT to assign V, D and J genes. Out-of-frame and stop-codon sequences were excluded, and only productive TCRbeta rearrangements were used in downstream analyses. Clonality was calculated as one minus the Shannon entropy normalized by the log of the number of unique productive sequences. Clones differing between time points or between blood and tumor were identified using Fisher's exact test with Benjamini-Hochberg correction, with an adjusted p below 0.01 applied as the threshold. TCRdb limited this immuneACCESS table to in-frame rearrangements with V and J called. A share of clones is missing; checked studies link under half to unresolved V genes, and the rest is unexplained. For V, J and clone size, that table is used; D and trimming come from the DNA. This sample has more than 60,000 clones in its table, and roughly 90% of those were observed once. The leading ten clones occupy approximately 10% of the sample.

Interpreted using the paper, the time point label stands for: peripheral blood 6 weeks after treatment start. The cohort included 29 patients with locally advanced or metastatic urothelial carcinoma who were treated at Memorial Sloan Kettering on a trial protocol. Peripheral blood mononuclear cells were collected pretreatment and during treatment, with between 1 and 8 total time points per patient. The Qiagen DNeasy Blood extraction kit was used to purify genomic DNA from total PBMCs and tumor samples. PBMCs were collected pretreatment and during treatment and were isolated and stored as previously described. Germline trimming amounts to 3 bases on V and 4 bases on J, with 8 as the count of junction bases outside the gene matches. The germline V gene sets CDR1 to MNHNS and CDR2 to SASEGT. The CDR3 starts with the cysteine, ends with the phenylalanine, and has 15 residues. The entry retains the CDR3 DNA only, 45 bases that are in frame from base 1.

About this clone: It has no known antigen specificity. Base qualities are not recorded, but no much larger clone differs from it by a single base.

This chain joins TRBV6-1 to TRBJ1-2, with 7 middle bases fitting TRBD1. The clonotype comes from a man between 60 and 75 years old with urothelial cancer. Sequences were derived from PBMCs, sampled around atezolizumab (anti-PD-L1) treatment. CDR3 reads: CASSDRQGEIYGYTF. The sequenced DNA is TGTGCCAGCAGTGACCGTCAGGGGGAGATCTATGGCTACACCTTC.